These 5 T cell receptor beta chains came from one sample sequenced in a study of CD8+ T cells in alopecia areata. Extracted RNA was reverse transcribed, and the resulting cDNA served as sequencing template. TCRdb's table, derived via immunoSEQ multiplex PCR, lists solely in-frame clones and lacks some. This table holds some 180,000 clones, 40% to 55% found once. The treatment was: oral pan-JAK inhibitor, 5-10 mg twice daily. Sequencing was performed on CD8+ T cells sorted from blood, taken at roughly week 53, from a patient treated with tofacitinib. The receptors were sampled from a human donor with alopecia areata.

This clone was observed at least ten times. The chain has TRBV18 and TRBJ2-7, with 7 bases matching TRBD2. The CDR3 extends over 15 amino acids. V lost 3 bases, J lost 5 bases, and 10 bases stayed unmatched. Germline loops: CDR1 KGHSH, CDR2 LQKENI. CDR3: CASSPKAGFADEQYF. The CDR3 region has the DNA TGTGCCAGCTCACCCAAAGCGGGGTTTGCCGACGAGCAGTACTTC.

This clone was observed a handful of times. The rearrangement links TRBV7-2 to TRBJ1-6, with 7 bases aligning to TRBD1. Germline V gene sequence: CDR1 SGHTA, CDR2 FQGNSA. The CDR3 is 15 amino acids. V dropped 1 base and J dropped 7; count of bases not matched to a gene: 4. The CDR3 here is CASSLGQGWNSPLHF. The CDR3 coding sequence is TGTGCCAGCAGCTTAGGACAGGGCTGGAATTCACCCCTCCACTTT.

The CDR3 protein is CSALSGPANIQYF. Written as DNA, the CDR3 is TGCAGCGCCCTCTCCGGACCCGCGAACATTCAGTACTTC. This chain connects TRBV29-1 to TRBJ2-4, with D uncertain. This CDR3 comprises 13 residues. Trimming pared 7 bases from V and 7 bases from J, leaving 17 bases between. CDR1 SQVTM and CDR2 ANQGSEA come from the germline V gene.

The chain is built from TRBV5-1 and TRBJ1-1; no clear D gene. CDR3 length equals 14 residues. Germline assignment: CDR1 SGHRS and CDR2 YFSETQ. V was pared by 0 bases and J by 0 bases, with 6 bases between. CDR3 loop: CASSLDRMNTEAFF. The CDR3 bases are TGCGCCAGCAGCTTGGACAGAATGAACACTGAAGCTTTCTTT.

This clone occurred a few times. The chain recombines TRBV29-1 with TRBJ2-7, with D possibly called TRBD1 or TRBD2 (6 bases each). V lost 4 bases and J lost 4, with 14 bases in between. Germline V CDR1 and CDR2: SQVTM, ANQGSEA. The CDR3 extends over 13 amino acids. The CDR3 protein is CSVGGRGVYEQYF. The CDR3 bases are TGCAGCGTTGGGGGAAGGGGGGTGTACGAGCAGTACTTC.